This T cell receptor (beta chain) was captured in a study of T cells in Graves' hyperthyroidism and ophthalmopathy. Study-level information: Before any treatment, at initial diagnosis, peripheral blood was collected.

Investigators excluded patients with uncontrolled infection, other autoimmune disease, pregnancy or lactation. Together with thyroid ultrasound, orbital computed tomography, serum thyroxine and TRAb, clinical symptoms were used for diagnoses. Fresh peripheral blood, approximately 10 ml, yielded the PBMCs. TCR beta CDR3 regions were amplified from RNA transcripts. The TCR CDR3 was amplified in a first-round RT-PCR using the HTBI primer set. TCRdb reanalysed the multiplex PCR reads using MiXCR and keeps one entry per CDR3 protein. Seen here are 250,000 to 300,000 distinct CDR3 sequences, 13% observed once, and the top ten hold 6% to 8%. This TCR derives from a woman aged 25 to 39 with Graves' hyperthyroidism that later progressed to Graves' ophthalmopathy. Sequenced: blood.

The CDR3 sequence: CASHYSSEAFF. The CDR3 coding sequence is TGTGCCAGCCACTACTCATCTGAAGCTTTCTTT. J is TRBJ1-1 and V is TRBV6-4; no clear D. Trimming shortened V by 8 bases and J by 6 bases, and 10 bases separated the two germline ends. CDR3 length: 11 amino acids. Germline CDR1 and CDR2: MRHNA and SNTAGT.